The 12 T cell receptor beta chains given below trace back to one sample, sequenced in a study of shared T cell receptors in the human thymus. The table came from immunoSEQ multiplex PCR; TCRdb's copy has only in-frame clones and leaves some out. The repertoire holds about 660,000 clones, with more than 75% as singletons. A further study also used this sample, focusing on human thymus T cells.

Sequencing input: thymocytes. These receptors came from a boy under two years old with a congenital heart defect.

The rearrangement joins TRBV5-6 to TRBJ1-1, with a tentative D call TRBD1 (5 bases). Trimming removed 1 base from V and 6 bases from J, with 10 bases in between. Per germline, CDR1 SGHDT and CDR2 YYEEEE. This CDR3 region has 13 residues. The CDR3 reads CASSLRQSPEAFF. In DNA form, the CDR3 reads TGTGCCAGCAGCTTGAGACAGAGTCCTGAAGCTTTCTTT.

The rearrangement joins TRBV4-3 to TRBJ2-1; a possible D gene is TRBD2 (6 bases). Germline lookup yields CDR1 LGHNA and CDR2 YSLEER. Trimming shortened V by 0 bases and J by 0 bases, and 6 bases separated the two germline ends. The CDR3 loop spans 15 amino acids. The CDR3 region has the DNA TGCGCCAGCAGCCAAGAGGGACTCTCCTACAATGAGCAGTTCTTC. Encoded protein: CASSQEGLSYNEQFF.

The V call is TRBV11-3, the J call TRBJ2-7; 10 nucleotides align to TRBD1. Germline assignment: CDR1 SGHNT and CDR2 YENEEA. The V segment lost 4 bases and the J segment 4 bases; nucleotides outside the gene matches: 7. This CDR3 contains 15 residues. The CDR3 nucleotides read TGTGCCAGCAGCTCTACGGACAGGGGGGGTTACGAGCAGTACTTC. It translates to CASSSTDRGGYEQYF.

V is TRBV6-5 and J is TRBJ2-7; D may be TRBD1 (6 bases). The germline V and J ends were trimmed by 4 bases and 0 bases, with 13 bases remaining between them. The CDR3 length is 15 residues. Germline CDR1 reads MNHEY; CDR2 reads SVGAGI. CDR3 amino acids: CASSSGQTHSYEQYF. DNA for the CDR3: TGTGCCAGCAGTTCCGGACAGACCCACTCCTACGAGCAGTACTTC.

The chain combines TRBV10-3 with TRBJ2-2; 14 bases line up with TRBD2. The germline CDR1 and CDR2 sequences are ENHRY and SYGVKD. The V gene end was trimmed by 4 bases and the J gene end by 4 bases; junction bases not matched to a gene: 8. This CDR3 region has 18 residues. CDR3 in DNA: TGTGCCATCAGTGCTAAACCGGGACTAGCGGGAGTCACCGGGGAGCTGTTTTTT. This sequence encodes CAISAKPGLAGVTGELFF.

The chain recombines TRBV2 with TRBJ2-7; D call uncertain. Germline lookup yields CDR1 SNHLY and CDR2 FYNNEI. The CDR3 runs to 16 residues. The V gene lost 2 bases and the J gene lost 7 bases, with 21 bases spanning the gap. CDR3 DNA: TGTGCCAGCAGTGAATTTGCAAGAAGCATTCTAGGTGAGCAGTACTTC. Translated, it gives CASSEFARSILGEQYF.

This clone turned up a few times. CDR3 residues: CASSEARQGGGYTF. The CDR3 region has the DNA TGTGCCAGCAGTGAAGCGCGGCAGGGGGGAGGCTACACCTTC. The rearrangement joins TRBV6-1 to TRBJ1-2; TRBD1 aligns across 7 bases. This CDR3 spans 14 amino acids. Germline CDR1 MNHNS, CDR2 SASEGT. The trim removed 0 bases at V and 8 bases at J, leaving 6 bases unmatched.

The chain recombines TRBV7-8 with TRBJ2-2; 9 bases line up with TRBD2. The CDR3 runs to 16 residues. In germline, CDR1 is SGHVS, CDR2 FQNEAQ. After removal of 8 bases from V and 5 bases from J, the junction contained 12 bases not matched to a gene. The DNA for the CDR3 is TGTGCCAGCGCGTCCGCGGGAGGGCCAGGGACCGGGGAGCTGTTTTTT. Its protein product is CASASAGGPGTGELFF.

The gene calls are TRBV10-3 and TRBJ2-5, with 8 nucleotides matching TRBD2. There are 13 residues in the CDR3. V gave up 4 bases and J gave up 5 bases; unmatched junction bases: 3. Germline V gene lookup returns CDR1 ENHRY and CDR2 SYGVKD. Here the CDR3 reads CAISAGRGETQYF. The CDR3 bases are TGTGCCATCAGTGCCGGGAGGGGGGAGACCCAGTACTTC.

The chain combines TRBV2 with TRBJ2-7; TRBD1 is a possible D gene (6 bases). CDR1 is SNHLY, CDR2 FYNNEI, per germline. The CDR3 is made up of 15 amino acids. V lost 1 base, J lost 5 bases, and 15 bases lay in between. CDR3 DNA sequence: TGTGCCAGCAGTGAAGAACAGGGTAGGAGGAACGAGCAGTACTTC. This codes for CASSEEQGRRNEQYF.

The chain is built from TRBV18 and TRBJ1-5; TRBD1 aligns across 7 bases. The CDR3 covers 17 residues. CDR1 is KGHSH, CDR2 LQKENI, per germline. J was trimmed by 2 bases and V by 2 bases; bases with no gene match: 9. The chain's CDR3 is CASSPGTVRIGNQPQHF. CDR3 nucleotide sequence: TGTGCCAGCTCACCAGGGACAGTTAGGATTGGCAATCAGCCCCAGCATTTT.

The chain uses TRBV5-5 and TRBJ2-7; D not resolved. Germline V gene data show CDR1 as SGHKS and CDR2 as YYEKEE (reference sequence). Trimming left V 0 bases short and J 0 bases short, with 16 bases between. The CDR3 length is 17 residues. Here the CDR3 reads CASSLGLTALSSYEQYF. The CDR3 DNA sequence: TGTGCCAGCAGCTTGGGTCTCACAGCACTGAGCTCCTACGAGCAGTACTTC.